This entry lists 21 T cell receptor beta chains sequenced from one sample in a study of blood T cell repertoires in COVID-19. Sequenced by immunoSEQ multiplex PCR; TCRdb stores in-frame clones only, minus some. Here the sample spans about 210,000 clones, approximately 90% being singletons. Sequencing used peripheral blood. Receptors originate from a man in his 70s with acute or convalescent COVID-19.

J is TRBJ1-2 and V is TRBV5-1; D might be TRBD1 (5 bases). Trimming shortened V by 0 bases and J by 6 bases, and 21 bases separated the two germline ends. The CDR3 runs 17 residues. CDR1 is SGHRS and CDR2 is YFSETQ in the germline V gene. This CDR3 reads CASSLVTAQPDIHGYTF. The CDR3 DNA follows: TGCGCCAGCAGCTTGGTGACAGCCCAACCAGATATACATGGCTACACCTTC.

This CDR3 reads CATKGEGATEAFF. In DNA, the CDR3 is TGTGCCACCAAGGGTGAGGGGGCTACTGAAGCTTTCTTT. This chain connects TRBV28 to TRBJ1-1; 7 nucleotides agree with TRBD1. The germline CDR1 and CDR2 sequences are MDHEN and SYDVKM. The ends lost 10 bases at V and 5 bases at J; junction bases unmatched: 10. The CDR3 extends over 13 amino acids.

CDR3 sequence reads: CASSLGAGSSYNEQFF. The CDR3 DNA sequence: TGTGCCAGCAGCTTAGGAGCGGGATCCTCCTACAATGAGCAGTTCTTC. The chain is built from TRBV7-7 and TRBJ2-1; 7 nucleotides match TRBD2. V was clipped by 1 base and J by 0 bases; unmatched bases: 3. The CDR3 totals 16 residues. CDR1 and CDR2 from the germline V gene are SSHAT and FNYEAQ (reference sequence).

This clone was observed a handful of times. The chain is built from TRBV28 and TRBJ1-1, with D unclear. This CDR3 has 14 amino acids. The germline V and J ends were trimmed by 7 bases and 6 bases, with 18 bases remaining between them. Germline V lookup: CDR1 MDHEN, CDR2 SYDVKM. The CDR3 protein is CASTLPYWASEAFF. DNA for the CDR3: TGTGCCAGCACCCTACCATATTGGGCCTCTGAAGCTTTCTTT.

In this sample, this clone turned up once. The rearrangement joins TRBV11-3 to TRBJ2-3, with TRBD1 as a possible D gene (6 bases). Trimming left V 5 bases short and J 6 bases short, with 15 bases between. Germline V gives CDR1 SGHNT, CDR2 YENEEA. There are 14 residues in the CDR3. The DNA of the CDR3 is TGTGCCAGCAGCCCTACAGGGTTTGACGATACGCAGTATTTT. Protein sequence: CASSPTGFDDTQYF.

The chain couples TRBV15 to TRBJ2-2, with TRBD2 as a possible D gene (6 bases). Germline-derived CDR1 and CDR2 are LNHNV and YYDKDF (reference sequence). The CDR3 runs 14 residues. Trimming left V 9 bases short and J 0 bases short, with 11 bases between. The CDR3 is CATSSGPNTGELFF. CDR3 DNA sequence: TGTGCCACGAGTAGCGGACCGAACACCGGGGAGCTGTTTTTT.

The chain uses TRBV5-4 and TRBJ1-5; D is uncertain. V lost 4 bases and J 2 bases, leaving 4 bases between the germline ends. Germline CDR1 reads SGHNT; CDR2 reads YYREEE (reference sequence). The CDR3 totals 12 residues. CDR3 amino acids: CASSQGNQPQHF. As DNA, the CDR3 is TGTGCCAGCAGCCAGGGCAATCAGCCCCAGCATTTT.

This chain uses TRBV27 with TRBJ2-2, with 8 bases identical to TRBD2. This CDR3 region has 15 residues. CDR1 MNHEY and CDR2 SMNVEV come from the germline V gene (reference sequence). J gave up 5 bases and V 5 bases, and 7 bases lay outside the gene matches. DNA for the CDR3: TGTGCCAGCAGTGTCCGGACTAGCAGGACCGGGGAGCTGTTTTTT. Its translation is CASSVRTSRTGELFF.

This chain connects TRBV5-1 to TRBJ2-6, with a weak D call TRBD1 (6 bases). The CDR3 runs to 17 residues. CDR1 is SGHRS and CDR2 is YFSETQ in the germline V gene. Trimming pared 1 base from V and 0 bases from J, leaving 11 bases between. The DNA of the CDR3 is TGCGCCAGCAGCTTGAAACAGGGCGACTCTGGGGCCAACGTCCTGACTTTC. Its translation: CASSLKQGDSGANVLTF.

This clone was counted a single time. The chain uses TRBV19 and TRBJ2-6; 7 bases fit TRBD1. CDR1 is LNHDA, CDR2 SQIVND, per germline (reference sequence). This CDR3 has 17 residues. V was clipped by 4 bases and J by 0 bases; unmatched bases: 6. Written as DNA, the CDR3 is TGTGCCAGTAGTAAGGGGACAGTGAGCTCTGGGGCCAACGTCCTGACTTTC. Translated, it gives CASSKGTVSSGANVLTF.

This chain connects TRBV19 to TRBJ1-2; 9 nucleotides line up with TRBD1. Trimming at V came to 3 bases and at J to 7 bases, leaving 12 bases not matched to a gene. This CDR3 region has 16 residues. Germline V gives CDR1 LNHDA, CDR2 SQIVND (reference sequence). CDR3 loop: CASSIENDRGIGGYTF. For the CDR3, the DNA is TGTGCCAGTAGTATTGAAAACGACAGGGGGATAGGTGGCTACACCTTC.

The chain uses TRBV7-2 and TRBJ2-1; D remains ambiguous. Germline assignment: CDR1 SGHTA and CDR2 FQGNSA. The V gene lost 3 bases and the J gene lost 8 bases, with 11 bases spanning the gap. This CDR3 comprises 13 residues. In DNA, the CDR3 is TGTGCCAGCAGCTTTGATGGCTTTTATGAGCAGTTCTTC. Its protein product is CASSFDGFYEQFF.

In its sample, this clone was seen a few times. The rearrangement uses TRBV14 and TRBJ2-3; D call uncertain. The germline V gene encodes CDR1 SGHDN and CDR2 FVKESK. CDR3 length equals 14 residues. V shed 0 bases and J shed 2 bases, with 6 bases lying between them. The CDR3 spells CASSQDIPTDTQYF. CDR3 DNA sequence: TGTGCCAGCAGCCAAGATATCCCCACAGATACGCAGTATTTT.

V gene TRBV19 combines with J gene TRBJ2-3, with 8 nucleotides matching TRBD2. The V gene end was trimmed by 7 bases and the J gene end by 2 bases; junction bases not matched to a gene: 8. The CDR3 sequence is 15 residues long. Germline V CDR1 and CDR2: LNHDA, SQIVND (reference sequence). CDR3 amino acids: CASTGGRRSTDTQYF. The CDR3 nucleotides read TGTGCCAGTACTGGCGGGAGGAGGTCCACAGATACGCAGTATTTT. The entire variable domain, with the rest obtained from reference TRBV19 and TRBJ2-3, is as follows: DGGITQSPKYLFRKEGQNVTLSCEQNLNHDAMYWYRQDPGQGLRLIYYSQIVNDFQKGDIAEGYSVSREKKESFPLTVTSAQKNPTAFYLCASTGGRRSTDTQYFGPGTRLTVL.

V and J are TRBV7-2 and TRBJ1-2; 9 positions match TRBD1. Germline assignment: CDR1 SGHTA and CDR2 FQGNSA. The CDR3 sequence is 15 residues long. With V trimmed by 2 bases and J by 4 bases, 5 bases remained unmatched. The DNA for the CDR3 is TGTGCCAGCAGCTTACCGGACAGGGGAGGCTATGGCTACACCTTC. Translating gives CASSLPDRGGYGYTF.

The rearrangement joins TRBV4-3 to TRBJ2-1, with 7 bases aligning to TRBD2. The V gene end was trimmed by 4 bases and the J gene end by 6 bases; junction bases not matched to a gene: 6. Germline values: CDR1 LGHNA, CDR2 YSLEER. The CDR3 runs 14 residues. CDR3 sequence reads: CASSLSGLVNEQFF. CDR3 in DNA: TGCGCCAGCAGCCTTTCAGGACTAGTCAATGAGCAGTTCTTC.

This clone appeared once. This chain links TRBV5-1 with TRBJ1-3; D gene uncertain. The CDR3 length is 14 residues. The V and J ends lost 5 bases and 0 bases respectively, with 9 bases between them. In germline, CDR1 is SGHRS, CDR2 YFSETQ. As DNA, the CDR3 is TGCGCCAGCAGTTTGCCAGACTCTGGAAACACCATATATTTT. It specifies CASSLPDSGNTIYF.

V and J are TRBV4-1 and TRBJ2-1; 7 bases are shared with TRBD2. This CDR3 is 16 amino acids long. J was trimmed by 5 bases and V by 1 base; bases with no gene match: 8. CDR1 and CDR2 (germline): MGHRA, YSYEKL. The DNA of the CDR3 is TGCGCCAGCAGCCAAGGATGGGCTAGCGGACACAATGAGCAGTTCTTC. It codes for CASSQGWASGHNEQFF.

The chain has TRBV19 and TRBJ2-7; 8 nucleotides align to TRBD1. With V trimmed by 3 bases and J by 2 bases, 12 bases remained unmatched. This CDR3 region has 17 residues. Per germline, CDR1 LNHDA and CDR2 SQIVND (reference sequence). This CDR3 reads CASSISVAEQGAYEQYF. The CDR3 DNA reads as TGTGCCAGTAGTATTTCGGTCGCGGAACAGGGGGCCTACGAGCAGTACTTC. The variable domain in full, completed from reference TRBV19 and TRBJ2-7, reads DGGITQSPKYLFRKEGQNVTLSCEQNLNHDAMYWYRQDPGQGLRLIYYSQIVNDFQKGDIAEGYSVSREKKESFPLTVTSAQKNPTAFYLCASSISVAEQGAYEQYFGPGTRLTVT.

This clone was found once. The chain employs TRBV7-2 and TRBJ1-5; D remains unclear. CDR1 is SGHTA, CDR2 FQGNSA, per germline. The CDR3 covers 17 residues. V was pared by 3 bases and J by 0 bases, with 15 bases between. The CDR3 spells CASSLLPPQNSNQPQHF. The DNA of the CDR3 is TGTGCCAGCAGCTTGTTACCTCCCCAGAATAGCAATCAGCCCCAGCATTTT.

This chain connects TRBV11-2 to TRBJ2-5; 7 bases agree with TRBD2. Germline V CDR1 and CDR2: SGHAT, FQNNGV. The junction had 7 bases not matched to a gene; V was cut back by 4 bases and J by 2 bases. The CDR3 extends over 15 amino acids. CDR3 bases: TGTGCCAGCAGCTCTGGACTAGGGCGGCAAGAGACCCAGTACTTC. Residues: CASSSGLGRQETQYF.